This T cell receptor (beta chain) is drawn from a study of cytomegalovirus exposure and HLA in healthy donors. Overall study findings and caveats: CMV antigen specificity of three CMV-associated chains was confirmed in vitro. Reports credit the classifier with highly specific, highly sensitive diagnosis of cytomegalovirus status.

This clone has only a few counts. What it recognizes is unknown. The PCR ran on 60 Vbeta and 13 Jbeta primers. TCRdb's table, derived via immunoSEQ multiplex PCR, lists solely in-frame clones and lacks some. The sample comprises some 99,000 clones, 81% of which are singletons, and 2.2% rests with the top ten. The material sequenced was PBMCs. The receptor comes from a woman aged 30 to 39 in good health and CMV-seronegative.

Written as DNA, the CDR3 is TGTGCCAGTAGTTACAGGACAGGATACGAGCAGTACTTC. It encodes CASSYRTGYEQYF. This chain links TRBV19 with TRBJ2-7; 7 bases agree with TRBD1. Germline V gives CDR1 LNHDA, CDR2 SQIVND (reference sequence). There are 13 residues in the CDR3. Trimming removed 5 bases from V and 4 bases from J; junction bases left unmatched: 5.